The 19 T cell receptor beta chains in this list originate from one sample, sequenced in a study of blood T cell repertoires in COVID-19. The protocol was immunoSEQ multiplex PCR, while the TCRdb copy is restricted to in-frame clones and leaves out a portion. The repertoire includes about 300,000 clones, about nine tenths of them detected once, and 2% to 3% sits in the top ten. The sample consisted of peripheral blood. Receptors were obtained from a young man with active or convalescent COVID-19.

The chain carries TRBV6-6 and TRBJ2-7, with D unresolved. Trimming cost V 2 bases and J 6 bases, with 5 bases left between them. Germline CDR1 reads MNHNY; CDR2 reads SVGAGI (reference sequence). The CDR3 covers 11 residues. DNA for the CDR3: TGTGCCAGCAGTTACGCCGGCGAGCAGTACTTC. Translating it yields CASSYAGEQYF.

This clone has a single count. The chain uses TRBV7-2 and TRBJ2-7; 10 bases line up with TRBD1. The CDR3 totals 14 residues. The germline gives CDR1 SGHTA, CDR2 FQGNSA. J lost 3 bases, V lost 4 bases, and 3 bases had no gene match. The CDR3 nucleotides are TGTGCCAGCAGCTCCCGGACAGGGGGCTACGAGCAGTACTTC. As protein: CASSSRTGGYEQYF.

Here the CDR3 DNA reads TGTGCCAGCAGCGCCGGGACAGGGCCTAATGAAAAACTGTTTTTT. Residues: CASSAGTGPNEKLFF. V usage is TRBV7-9 and J usage is TRBJ1-4; 9 positions match TRBD1. The length of the CDR3 is 15 residues. The V segment lost 5 bases and the J segment 3 bases; nucleotides outside the gene matches: 4. Germline lookup yields CDR1 SEHNR and CDR2 FQNEAQ (reference sequence).

The chain has TRBV5-6 and TRBJ1-2, with D perhaps matching TRBD1 (6 bases). This CDR3 spans 15 amino acids. Germline lookup yields CDR1 SGHDT and CDR2 YYEEEE. V was trimmed by 0 bases and J by 2 bases, leaving 11 bases between them. The CDR3, as DNA: TGTGCCAGCAGCTTGGGAACAGGGCCCAACTATGGCTACACCTTC. This translates into CASSLGTGPNYGYTF.

The genes are TRBV10-3 and TRBJ2-7; TRBD2 aligns across 15 bases. Germline lookup yields CDR1 ENHRY and CDR2 SYGVKD. The CDR3 is made up of 18 amino acids. The ends lost 3 bases at V and 0 bases at J; junction bases unmatched: 6. The CDR3 coding sequence is TGTGCCATCAGTGACCTAGGACTAGCGGGGGGGTTCTCCTACGAGCAGTACTTC. Translation gives CAISDLGLAGGFSYEQYF.

This sequence joins TRBV6-1 and TRBJ2-3; D might be TRBD2 (6 bases). Trimming took off 2 bases at V and 0 bases at J, with 15 bases between the two ends. The CDR3 covers 17 residues. Germline CDR1 reads MNHNS; CDR2 reads SASEGT. In DNA form, the CDR3 reads TGTGCCAGCAGTGAACAGTCTGCGGGACGCAGCACAGATACGCAGTATTTT. This codes for CASSEQSAGRSTDTQYF.

This chain joins TRBV4-1 and TRBJ1-2; TRBD1 is a possible D gene (6 bases). CDR3 length equals 15 residues. From germline, CDR1 is MGHRA and CDR2 YSYEKL. V gave up 3 bases and J gave up 7 bases, with 18 bases separating them. The CDR3 nucleotides are TGCGCCAGCAGCCACCCAGGACAGAGCCCAGGTGGCTACACCTTC. Amino acid sequence: CASSHPGQSPGGYTF.

V gene TRBV7-9 combines with J gene TRBJ1-3, with TRBD1 identical over 7 bases. Trimming cost V 2 bases and J 0 bases; bases outside gene matches: 4. The germline V gene has CDR1 SEHNR and CDR2 FQNEAQ (reference sequence). The CDR3 runs 16 residues. Here the CDR3 reads CASSLSRDSSGNTIYF. Here the CDR3 DNA reads TGTGCCAGCAGCTTATCCCGGGACAGCTCTGGAAACACCATATATTTT.

The rearrangement uses TRBV24-1 and TRBJ2-1; 12 bases are shared with TRBD1. CDR1 is KGHDR, CDR2 SFDVKD, per germline. V shed 0 bases, J shed 0 bases, and the junction held 11 bases outside the gene matches. CDR3 length: 21 amino acids. The CDR3 nucleotides read TGTGCCACCAGTGATTTGCATAGTGGGGACAGGGGGCGACTCTCCTACAATGAGCAGTTCTTC. Amino acids: CATSDLHSGDRGRLSYNEQFF.

V usage is TRBV7-6 and J usage is TRBJ2-2; 11 nucleotides match TRBD2. V gave up 1 base and J gave up 6 bases; unmatched junction bases: 4. Germline-derived CDR1 and CDR2 are SGHVS and FNYEAQ. This CDR3 is 16 amino acids long. The chain's CDR3 is CASSLETSGISGELFF. Here the CDR3 DNA reads TGTGCCAGCAGCTTAGAGACTAGCGGGATCTCCGGGGAGCTGTTTTTT.

The chain has TRBV19 and TRBJ2-2, with D maybe TRBD1 (6 bases). The CDR3 consists of 17 residues. Germline V gives CDR1 LNHDA, CDR2 SQIVND (reference sequence). V gave up 3 bases and J gave up 4 bases, with 18 bases separating them. The CDR3 protein is CASSISGHRRGTGELFF. In DNA form, the CDR3 reads TGTGCCAGTAGTATTTCGGGACACAGACGAGGCACCGGGGAGCTGTTTTTT.

The chain recombines TRBV4-1 with TRBJ1-5; 7 bases match TRBD1. Trimming removed 4 bases from V and 6 bases from J; junction bases left unmatched: 9. Germline loops: CDR1 MGHRA, CDR2 YSYEKL. This CDR3 is built from 15 residues. As DNA, the CDR3 is TGCGCCAGCAGCCTATGGAGGGGGCAAGGTCAGCCCCAGCATTTT. Protein: CASSLWRGQGQPQHF.

The chain employs TRBV29-1 and TRBJ1-3; 10 bases fit TRBD1. The CDR3 totals 14 residues. Germline V gives CDR1 SQVTM, CDR2 ANQGSEA. CDR3 bases: TGCAGTTACTCCGGGACAGGGGCTGGAAACACCATATATTTT. It codes for CSYSGTGAGNTIYF.

This rearrangement joins TRBV12-3 or TRBV12-4 to TRBJ1-1; D possibly corresponds to TRBD1 (6 bases). The CDR3 loop spans 13 amino acids. Trimming pared 7 bases from V and 4 bases from J, leaving 13 bases between. The CDR3 spells CASTYRVGTEAFF. CDR3 sequence (DNA): TGTGCCAGCACATACAGGGTTGGCACTGAAGCTTTCTTT.

The gene calls are TRBV27 and TRBJ2-1, with no clear D. From germline, CDR1 is MNHEY and CDR2 SMNVEV (reference sequence). Trimming pared 2 bases from V and 6 bases from J, leaving 14 bases between. The CDR3 consists of 15 residues. The CDR3 region is CASSLRVGVGNEQFF. The CDR3 DNA follows: TGTGCCAGCAGTTTACGGGTAGGAGTCGGCAATGAGCAGTTCTTC.

V and J are TRBV20-1 and TRBJ1-5; D remains unclear. There are 13 residues in the CDR3. Germline-derived CDR1 and CDR2 are DFQATT and SNEGSKA (reference sequence). The V end was cut by 3 bases, the J end by 6 bases, with 12 bases between. The DNA for the CDR3 is TGCAGTGCTAGTGGAGGGATTATTCAGCCCCAGCATTTT. Translation: CSASGGIIQPQHF.

The rearrangement uses TRBV18 and TRBJ2-3, with a weak D call TRBD1 (5 bases). The CDR3 totals 16 residues. Germline V gene sequence: CDR1 KGHSH, CDR2 LQKENI. Trimming left V 4 bases short and J 6 bases short, with 20 bases between. The CDR3: CASSRRQDTRADTQYF. The CDR3 DNA follows: TGTGCCAGCTCACGACGACAAGACACCAGGGCTGATACGCAGTATTTT.

This clone was counted only a few times. The CDR3 bases are TGTGCCAGCAGAGAATACAGGGGAGGCTACACCTTC. Translated: CASREYRGGYTF. The rearrangement joins TRBV2 to TRBJ1-2; 7 positions agree with TRBD1. V trimming: 6 bases; J trimming: 8 bases; junction bases outside the gene matches: 6. Germline V CDR1 and CDR2: SNHLY, FYNNEI. This CDR3 is 12 amino acids long.

The genes are TRBV5-1 and TRBJ2-1; 16 nucleotides match TRBD2. V dropped 3 bases and J dropped 6; count of bases not matched to a gene: 12. The CDR3 sequence is 19 residues long. Germline V gene data show CDR1 as SGHRS and CDR2 as YFSETQ. CDR3 sequence (DNA): TGCGCCAGCAGCTCCTCCGGGACTAGCGGGAGGGGTTTTGTCAATGAGCAGTTCTTC. This gives the protein CASSSSGTSGRGFVNEQFF. The whole variable domain, remainder taken from reference TRBV5-1 and TRBJ2-1, is KAGVTQTPRYLIKTRGQQVTLSCSPISGHRSVSWYQQTPGQGLQFLFEYFSETQRNKGNFPGRFSGRQFSNSRSEMNVSTLELGDSALYLCASSSSGTSGRGFVNEQFFGPGTRLTVL.